This entry lists 22 T cell receptor beta chains sequenced from one sample in a study of T cells after yellow fever vaccination. Via MiXCR, TCRdb re-called the 5' RACE reads, giving one row per CDR3 protein. In the table there are around 340,000 distinct CDR3 sequences, 8.7% of which are singletons. Sequencing used PBMCs, obtained on the day of the first yellow fever vaccination. The receptors come from a man aged 18 to 30 who received the YFV17D yellow fever vaccine.

The rearrangement uses TRBV5-4 and TRBJ2-7; TRBD2 agrees at 8 bases. Per the germline V gene, CDR1 is SGHNT and CDR2 is YYREEE (reference sequence). V was clipped by 5 bases and J by 6 bases; unmatched bases: 10. The CDR3 is 14 residues long. The CDR3 nucleotides read TGTGCCAGCAGTACGACTAGCGCCCTGTCCGAGCAGTACTTC. It codes for CASSTTSALSEQYF.

This clonotype was counted ten times or more. This chain connects TRBV14 to TRBJ1-1; no reliable D call. Germline assignment: CDR1 SGHDN and CDR2 FVKESK. The V end was cut by 5 bases, the J end by 4 bases, with 14 bases between. The CDR3 is 14 amino acids. The CDR3 spells CASSGEGRGTEAFF. As DNA, the CDR3 is TGTGCCAGCAGCGGAGAGGGTAGAGGCACTGAAGCTTTCTTT.

This clonotype has at least ten counts. This chain connects TRBV7-3 to TRBJ1-1; TRBD1 aligns across 9 bases. The germline V gene has CDR1 SGHTA and CDR2 FQGTGA. This CDR3 spans 13 amino acids. V shed 4 bases and J 11 bases; nucleotides not matched to a gene: 8. CDR3 sequence reads: CASSSIQGAGAFF. The CDR3 region has the DNA TGTGCCAGCAGCTCAATACAGGGGGCCGGGGCTTTCTTT.

This clonotype was detected a few times. The J gene is TRBJ1-3, the V gene TRBV12-3 or TRBV12-4; no reliable D call. Trimming left V 6 bases short and J 0 bases short, with 12 bases between. The CDR3 runs to 15 residues. The CDR3 DNA follows: TGTGCCAGCAGAGCGACGCTAGACTCTGGAAACACCATATATTTT. It is translated as CASRATLDSGNTIYF.

Only a few counts were recorded for this clonotype. V is TRBV6-2 or TRBV6-3 and J is TRBJ1-6; D is perhaps TRBD1 (5 bases). The V gene lost 7 bases and the J gene lost 7 bases, with 14 bases spanning the gap. CDR1 and CDR2 (germline): MNHEY, SVGEGT. There are 14 residues in the CDR3. In DNA form, the CDR3 reads TGTGCCAGCAACCAATGGGGCAACAATTCACCCCTCCACTTT. Translating gives CASNQWGNNSPLHF.

This clonotype was seen many times. The chain uses TRBV5-1 and TRBJ2-1; D not resolved. Trimming took off 0 bases at V and 8 bases at J, with 12 bases between the two ends. This CDR3 has 14 residues. Germline V gene sequence: CDR1 SGHRS, CDR2 YFSETQ. CDR3 in DNA: TGCGCCAGCAGCTTGGACTCCAGTTGGGATGAGCAGTTCTTC. This codes for CASSLDSSWDEQFF.

Points on this clonotype: A much larger clone lies a single base off, so this may be a read error. The genes are TRBV12-3 or TRBV12-4 and TRBJ2-5; 9 nucleotides line up with TRBD2. The CDR3 has 15 residues. With V trimmed by 5 bases and J by 4 bases, 8 bases remained unmatched. In DNA form, the CDR3 reads TGTGCCAGCAGTAACCCTAGCGGGGCGGCAGAGACCCAGTACTTC. Translating gives CASSNPSGAAETQYF.

The chain recombines TRBV5-1 with TRBJ2-2; tentative D call: TRBD1 (5 bases). The CDR3 length is 16 residues. Germline CDR1 reads SGHRS; CDR2 reads YFSETQ. Deletions cut 4 bases from V and 3 bases from J, with 16 bases between. The CDR3 here is CASSRQTTDYTGELFF. The CDR3 region has the DNA TGCGCCAGCAGCAGGCAAACGACAGACTACACCGGGGAGCTGTTTTTT.

There are a few counts of this clonotype. The CDR3 bases are TGTGCCAGCAGCCCCCGCCGAGACAGCTACGAGCAGTACTTC. Translation gives CASSPRRDSYEQYF. The V call is TRBV7-8, the J call TRBJ2-7; weak D call: TRBD1 (5 bases). This CDR3 region has 14 residues. Trimming left V 5 bases short and J 3 bases short, with 14 bases between. Germline assignment: CDR1 SGHVS and CDR2 FQNEAQ. The whole variable domain, filled in from reference TRBV7-8 and TRBJ2-7, reads GAGVSQSPRYKVAKRGQDVALRCDPISGHVSLFWYQQALGQGPEFLTYFQNEAQLDKSGLPSDRFFAERPEGSVSTLKIQRTQQEDSAVYLCASSPRRDSYEQYFGPGTRLTVT.

This clonotype has a handful of counts. V gene TRBV18 combines with J gene TRBJ1-5; weak D call: TRBD1 (5 bases). The CDR3 sequence is 18 residues long. The V end lost 0 bases, the J end lost 0 bases, and 15 bases lay between the germline ends. Per the germline V gene, CDR1 is KGHSH and CDR2 is LQKENI. In DNA form, the CDR3 reads TGTGCCAGCTCACCACCGTGGCAGGGCCCATATAGCAATCAGCCCCAGCATTTT. It codes for CASSPPWQGPYSNQPQHF.

This chain connects TRBV4-3 to TRBJ1-5; D is unclear. V lost 2 bases and J 5 bases, leaving 13 bases between the germline ends. Germline-derived CDR1 and CDR2 are LGHNA and YSLEER. The CDR3 extends over 15 amino acids. Here the CDR3 DNA reads TGCGCCAGCAGCCAAAACAATCGGGCGGATCAGCCCCAGCATTTT. Its protein is CASSQNNRADQPQHF.

The chain employs TRBV18 and TRBJ2-2; 7 bases match TRBD1. Germline V gives CDR1 KGHSH, CDR2 LQKENI. V lost 2 bases and J lost 6; bases outside the gene matches: 3. The CDR3 spans 14 residues. In DNA form, the CDR3 reads TGTGCCAGCTCACCAAGGGGGCCGGCCGGGGAGCTGTTTTTT. Translating gives CASSPRGPAGELFF.

Ten or more counts support this clonotype. The genes are TRBV7-2 and TRBJ2-7, with 8 bases identical to TRBD1. The CDR3 runs to 15 residues. CDR1 and CDR2 (germline): SGHTA, FQGNSA. V dropped 1 base and J dropped 0; count of bases not matched to a gene: 2. In DNA, the CDR3 is TGTGCCAGCAGCTTAGGGACAGGGTTCTCCTACGAGCAGTACTTC. It translates to CASSLGTGFSYEQYF.

This clonotype turned up a few times. The rearrangement uses TRBV21-1 and TRBJ1-1; the DNA was not compared with TRBD1, the D call given in the table. TRBV21-1 is a pseudogene locus. This CDR3 has 12 amino acids. CDR3 in amino acids: CASTGVVTEAFF. CDR3 in DNA: TGTGCCAGCACCGGGGTAGTCACTGAAGCTTTCTTT.

This clonotype has a handful of counts. The chain combines TRBV4-1 with TRBJ2-7; D perhaps matches TRBD1 (6 bases). Trimming left V 3 bases short and J 7 bases short, with 22 bases between. This CDR3 comprises 16 residues. The germline V gene encodes CDR1 MGHRA and CDR2 YSYEKL. The CDR3 DNA reads TGCGCCAGCAGCCAGGATCGGGACACCCGTCTGGGGGAGCAGTACGTC. It specifies CASSQDRDTRLGEQYV.

V and J are TRBV7-8 and TRBJ2-7; D is uncertain. Germline V lookup: CDR1 SGHVS, CDR2 FQNEAQ. The CDR3 has 11 amino acids. The V and J ends lost 0 bases and 7 bases respectively, with 4 bases between them. The CDR3 bases are TGTGCCAGCAGCTTAGCGGGGGAGCAGTACGTC. This gives the protein CASSLAGEQYV.

This clonotype was detected a few times. The DNA for the CDR3 is TGTGCCAGCAGTTCGGGACAGGGATGGAATGAGCAGTTCTTC. Protein: CASSSGQGWNEQFF. The chain combines TRBV27 with TRBJ2-1; 9 nucleotides agree with TRBD1. The germline V gene has CDR1 MNHEY and CDR2 SMNVEV (reference sequence). Germline trimming cut 4 bases from V and 7 bases from J; bases unmatched to any gene: 5. The CDR3 length is 14 residues.

The chain is built from TRBV6-5 and TRBJ2-7, with TRBD1 as a possible D gene (5 bases). There are 15 residues in the CDR3. Trimming removed 4 bases at V and 3 bases at J, with 16 bases between. From germline, CDR1 is MNHEY and CDR2 SVGAGI. CDR3 sequence: CASSWTQLWVYEQYF. The CDR3 nucleotides are TGTGCCAGCAGTTGGACACAATTATGGGTCTACGAGCAGTACTTC.

This clonotype has at least ten counts. CDR3 bases: TGTGCCACACAGGGACGAAACTATGGCTACACCTTC. Amino acids: CATQGRNYGYTF. The chain couples TRBV12-3 or TRBV12-4 to TRBJ1-2; maybe TRBD1 (6 bases). The CDR3 runs to 12 residues. Trimming shortened V by 10 bases and J by 2 bases, and 11 bases separated the two germline ends.

The chain combines TRBV7-2 with TRBJ2-3, with D unresolved. The CDR3 contains 14 residues. The V end lost 1 base, the J end lost 2 bases, and 7 bases lay between the germline ends. CDR1 and CDR2 from the germline V gene are SGHTA and FQGNSA. CDR3 loop: CASSLDLTTDTQYF. CDR3 nucleotide sequence: TGTGCCAGCAGCTTAGATCTCACCACAGATACGCAGTATTTT.

In its sample, this clonotype was seen a few times. V gene TRBV12-3 or TRBV12-4 combines with J gene TRBJ2-3, with 8 bases aligning to TRBD1. V trimming: 6 bases; J trimming: 5 bases; junction bases outside the gene matches: 7. This CDR3 comprises 14 residues. CDR3 amino acids: CASSNDRGQDTQYF. CDR3 DNA: TGTGCCAGCAGCAATGACAGGGGTCAAGATACGCAGTATTTT.

This clonotype turned up a few times. V and J are TRBV20-1 and TRBJ2-1; D uncertain. CDR3 size: 13 residues. Trimming removed 3 bases from V and 4 bases from J, with 10 bases in between. Germline CDR1 reads DFQATT; CDR2 reads SNEGSKA (reference sequence). CDR3 DNA sequence: TGCAGTGCTAGGCCGGACCCTTACAATGAGCAGTTCTTC. As protein: CSARPDPYNEQFF.